The following is a T cell receptor (beta chain) sequence with its context. What it recognizes is unknown. These data are taken from a study of OX40 agonist ivuxolimab in advanced cancers. About the study: Subjects had a mean age of around 63 years, with a range of 23 to 79; almost 85% were male.

Findings and caveats of the study: CD4+ and CD8+ T cells in blood underwent clonal expansion by week 6 at 0.1 to 3.0 mg/kg.

CDR1 and CDR2 from the germline V gene are SGHAT and FQNNGV. V gave up 4 bases and J gave up 5 bases; unmatched junction bases: 5. The CDR3 totals 16 residues. Only in-frame clones appear in the TCRdb table, and some are missing; sequencing was by immunoSEQ multiplex PCR. The table records 90,000 or so clones, around 87% of them present only once. This receptor was taken from an adult with an advanced solid tumor such as melanoma, head and neck, liver or kidney cancer. The chain joins TRBV11-2 to TRBJ2-1; 13 nucleotides agree with TRBD2. Sequenced here: CD4+ or CD8+ T cells sorted from blood, sampled in a trial of the OX40 agonist ivuxolimab. CDR3 nucleotide sequence: TGTGCCAGCAGCTACCGGACTAGCGGGAGAGACAATGAGCAGTTCTTC. This codes for CASSYRTSGRDNEQFF. Using reference TRBV11-2 and TRBJ2-1 for the parts outside the CDR3, the full variable domain is EAGVAQSPRYKIIEKRQSVAFWCNPISGHATLYWYQQILGQGPKLLIQFQNNGVVDDSQLPKDRFSAERLKGVDSTLKIQPAKLEDSAVYLCASSYRTSGRDNEQFFGPGTRLTVL.